This TCR beta chain comes out of a study of cytomegalovirus exposure and HLA in healthy donors. The overall study: There were 90 million to 130 million unique TCR beta sequences, drawn from 180 million or so T cells, in an earlier analysis.

General observations from the study: About 150 TCR beta chains were listed as cytomegalovirus-associated. An analysis was carried out later, and it reportedly showed fewer N-insertions in an Asian-associated ancestry cluster than the approximately 700-donor mean.

The V gene's germline CDR1 is SGHDT and CDR2 YYEEEE. CDR3 length: 16 residues. The germline V and J ends were trimmed by 1 base and 2 bases, with 10 bases remaining between them. It was with 60 Vbeta and 13 Jbeta primers that the PCR ran. Data came from immunoSEQ multiplex PCR; TCRdb stores just in-frame clones and leaves some out. The sample lists around 200,000 clones; about 79% were seen once. A note on this clone: Its specificity is unknown.

The chain has TRBV5-6 and TRBJ2-6; TRBD2 is a possible D gene (5 bases). This TCR came from a woman aged 45-59 years in good health and CMV-seronegative. The specimen sequenced was PBMCs. This CDR3 is CASSLRGMTGANVLTF. CDR3 nucleotides: TGTGCCAGCAGCTTGCGGGGTATGACTGGGGCCAACGTCCTGACTTTC. The full variable domain, its missing parts supplied by reference TRBV5-6 and TRBJ2-6, is DAGVTQSPTHLIKTRGQQVTLRCSPKSGHDTVSWYQQALGQGPQFIFQYYEEEERQRGNFPDRFSGHQFPNYSSELNVNALLLGDSALYLCASSLRGMTGANVLTFGAGSRLTVL.